Each of the 10 T cell receptor beta chains below was sequenced from the same sample in a study of blood T cell repertoires in COVID-19 (TCRdb year 2020). Receptor libraries were prepared by the immunoSEQ multiplex PCR assay. The clones in this table, taken by TCRdb from immuneACCESS, are in-frame only. Not every clone is retained; where verified, under half of the shortfall comes from an unresolved V gene, and the cause of the rest is unknown. Recorded for this sample are around 210,000 clones; about 88% of them occurred a single time. The ten top clones hold 15% to 20% of the sample. Source material: peripheral blood. These receptors all come from a man in his fifties or sixties with COVID-19, enrolled during active disease.

The chain links TRBV29-1 to TRBJ1-4; D is undetermined. Germline lookup yields CDR1 SQVTM and CDR2 ANQGSEA. There are 14 residues in the CDR3. CDR3 sequence: CMLATGSTHEKLFF. The DNA for the CDR3 is TGCATGCTCGCGACTGGGAGTACCCATGAAAAACTGTTTTTT.

This rearrangement joins TRBV5-4 to TRBJ2-7, with 9 bases identical to TRBD1. V trimming: 3 bases; J trimming: 4 bases; junction bases outside the gene matches: 14. The CDR3 loop spans 17 amino acids. CDR1 SGHNT and CDR2 YYREEE come from the germline V gene (reference sequence). The CDR3 DNA is TGTGCCAGCAGCTCCGTAACGGGAGACAGGGGGAGATACGAGCAGTACTTC. Translated, it gives CASSSVTGDRGRYEQYF.

The J gene is TRBJ2-7, the V gene TRBV5-6, with TRBD1 matching 9 bases. Germline CDR1 SGHDT, CDR2 YYEEEE. This CDR3 has 17 residues. With 4 bases clipped from V and 0 bases from J, the junction kept 11 bases outside the gene matches. CDR3 sequence (DNA): TGTGCCAGCAGCGGGCCCAATCCGGGACAGGGCTCCTACGAGCAGTACTTC. Translation gives CASSGPNPGQGSYEQYF.

The chain has TRBV19 and TRBJ1-2; TRBD1 matches at 9 bases. The germline gives CDR1 LNHDA, CDR2 SQIVND (reference sequence). V dropped 5 bases and J dropped 7; count of bases not matched to a gene: 11. CDR3 length equals 15 residues. CDR3 protein: CASSGTGGAPGGYTF. The CDR3 bases are TGTGCCAGTAGTGGTACAGGGGGCGCCCCTGGTGGCTACACCTTC. The full variable domain, rest sourced from reference TRBV19 and TRBJ1-2, is DGGITQSPKYLFRKEGQNVTLSCEQNLNHDAMYWYRQDPGQGLRLIYYSQIVNDFQKGDIAEGYSVSREKKESFPLTVTSAQKNPTAFYLCASSGTGGAPGGYTFGSGTRLTVV.

The V call is TRBV7-6, the J call TRBJ2-2; a weak D match, TRBD2 (6 bases). The CDR3 runs 17 residues. The germline V and J ends were trimmed by 4 bases and 6 bases, with 21 bases remaining between them. Germline CDR1 is SGHVS and CDR2 is FNYEAQ. CDR3 sequence: CASSSNKTSGLPGELFF. DNA of the CDR3: TGTGCCAGCAGCTCGAATAAGACTAGTGGCCTTCCCGGGGAGCTGTTTTTT. Looking up the rest from reference TRBV7-6 and TRBJ2-2 gives the full variable domain: GAGVSQSPRYKVTKRGQDVALRCDPISGHVSLYWYRQALGQGPEFLTYFNYEAQQDKSGLPNDRFSAERPEGSISTLTIQRTEQRDSAMYRCASSSNKTSGLPGELFFGEGSRLTVL.

The V gene is TRBV27, the J gene TRBJ2-5, with D perhaps TRBD1 (5 bases). The CDR3 covers 13 residues. Germline V gene sequence: CDR1 MNHEY, CDR2 SMNVEV (reference sequence). V dropped 0 bases and J dropped 4 bases, with 6 bases sitting between them. This CDR3 is CASSLSRAETQYF. The DNA of the CDR3 is TGTGCCAGCAGTTTATCCAGGGCAGAGACCCAGTACTTC.

This chain links TRBV18 with TRBJ2-2; TRBD2 might be the D (5 bases). CDR1 and CDR2 from the germline V gene are KGHSH and LQKENI. V lost 6 bases, J lost 3 bases, and 8 bases lay in between. The CDR3 has 13 amino acids. CDR3 region: CASSWRDTGELFF. The DNA for the CDR3 is TGTGCCAGCTCCTGGCGGGACACCGGGGAGCTGTTTTTT. Variable domain in full (rest from reference TRBV18 and TRBJ2-2): NAGVMQNPRHLVRRRGQEARLRCSPMKGHSHVYWYRQLPEEGLKFMVYLQKENIIDESGMPKERFSAEFPKEGPSILRIQQVVRGDSAAYFCASSWRDTGELFFGEGSRLTVL.

The gene calls are TRBV3-1 (or the pseudogene TRBV3-2) and TRBJ2-2, with 7 bases aligning to TRBD1. Germline trimming cut 1 base from V and 6 bases from J; bases unmatched to any gene: 11. The V gene's germline CDR1 is LGHDT and CDR2 YNNKEL (reference sequence). This CDR3 has 17 amino acids. DNA for the CDR3: TGTGCCAGCAGCCAAGTACCCTGGGGCCAGGGGGCCGGGGAGCTGTTTTTT. It specifies CASSQVPWGQGAGELFF.

This chain links TRBV25-1 with TRBJ1-6, with 7 bases that match TRBD1. Germline V gene lookup returns CDR1 MGHDK and CDR2 SYGVNS. V was pared by 6 bases and J by 8 bases, with 4 bases of the junction left unmatched. The CDR3 runs to 13 residues. CDR3 DNA sequence: TGTGCCAGCAGACAGGGGTTCGATTCACCCCTCCACTTT. Translation: CASRQGFDSPLHF. Combining the CDR3 with reference TRBV25-1 and TRBJ1-6 gives the whole variable domain EADIYQTPRYLVIGTGKKITLECSQTMGHDKMYWYQQDPGMELHLIHYSYGVNSTEKGDLSSESTVSRIRTEHFPLTLESARPSHTSQYLCASRQGFDSPLHFGNGTRLTVT.

This chain uses TRBV5-1 with TRBJ1-1, with D possibly being TRBD1 (6 bases). CDR1 is SGHRS, CDR2 YFSETQ, per germline. The V end was cut by 2 bases, the J end by 11 bases, with 13 bases between. This CDR3 contains 12 residues. CDR3 sequence (DNA): TGCGCCAGCAGCTTATCCAGGGGAGACGCTTTCTTT. It codes for CASSLSRGDAFF.